This T cell receptor beta chain was documented in a study of blood T cell repertoires in COVID-19. Allocation to cohorts depended on clinical history reported by the participants. The length of the CDR3 is 13 residues. CDR1 and CDR2 from the germline V gene are GTSNPN and SVGIG (reference sequence). V dropped 3 bases and J dropped 8 bases, with 13 bases sitting between them. Some clones are missing from TCRdb's copy, which holds only in-frame ones; the method was immunoSEQ multiplex PCR. The profile shows roughly 250,000 clones, about 83% of them singletons. What was sequenced was PBMCs or T cells enriched from blood (not recorded which). The rearrangement joins TRBV30 to TRBJ2-2; D possibly corresponds to TRBD1 (5 bases). The TCR sequence derives from a woman in her forties or fifties who had recovered from COVID-19. As DNA, the CDR3 is TGTGCCTGGAGCGAAACCAGGGTGGGGGAGCTGTTTTTT. Its protein product is CAWSETRVGELFF.